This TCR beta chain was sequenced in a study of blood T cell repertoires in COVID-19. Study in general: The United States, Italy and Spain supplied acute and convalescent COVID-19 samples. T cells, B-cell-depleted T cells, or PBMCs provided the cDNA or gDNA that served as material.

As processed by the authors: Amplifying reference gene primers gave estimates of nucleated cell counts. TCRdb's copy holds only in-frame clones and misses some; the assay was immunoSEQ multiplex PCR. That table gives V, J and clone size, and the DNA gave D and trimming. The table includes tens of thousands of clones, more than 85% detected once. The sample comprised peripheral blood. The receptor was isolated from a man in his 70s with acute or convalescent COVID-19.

The CDR3 DNA sequence: TGCGCCAGCAGCCAAGATAGGGCCGGGACAGGGAGAAACACCATATATTTT. Translation gives CASSQDRAGTGRNTIYF. The chain joins TRBV4-1 to TRBJ1-3; 9 nucleotides align to TRBD1. From germline, CDR1 is MGHRA and CDR2 YSYEKL. The CDR3 length is 17 residues. The trim removed 0 bases at V and 5 bases at J, leaving 8 bases unmatched.